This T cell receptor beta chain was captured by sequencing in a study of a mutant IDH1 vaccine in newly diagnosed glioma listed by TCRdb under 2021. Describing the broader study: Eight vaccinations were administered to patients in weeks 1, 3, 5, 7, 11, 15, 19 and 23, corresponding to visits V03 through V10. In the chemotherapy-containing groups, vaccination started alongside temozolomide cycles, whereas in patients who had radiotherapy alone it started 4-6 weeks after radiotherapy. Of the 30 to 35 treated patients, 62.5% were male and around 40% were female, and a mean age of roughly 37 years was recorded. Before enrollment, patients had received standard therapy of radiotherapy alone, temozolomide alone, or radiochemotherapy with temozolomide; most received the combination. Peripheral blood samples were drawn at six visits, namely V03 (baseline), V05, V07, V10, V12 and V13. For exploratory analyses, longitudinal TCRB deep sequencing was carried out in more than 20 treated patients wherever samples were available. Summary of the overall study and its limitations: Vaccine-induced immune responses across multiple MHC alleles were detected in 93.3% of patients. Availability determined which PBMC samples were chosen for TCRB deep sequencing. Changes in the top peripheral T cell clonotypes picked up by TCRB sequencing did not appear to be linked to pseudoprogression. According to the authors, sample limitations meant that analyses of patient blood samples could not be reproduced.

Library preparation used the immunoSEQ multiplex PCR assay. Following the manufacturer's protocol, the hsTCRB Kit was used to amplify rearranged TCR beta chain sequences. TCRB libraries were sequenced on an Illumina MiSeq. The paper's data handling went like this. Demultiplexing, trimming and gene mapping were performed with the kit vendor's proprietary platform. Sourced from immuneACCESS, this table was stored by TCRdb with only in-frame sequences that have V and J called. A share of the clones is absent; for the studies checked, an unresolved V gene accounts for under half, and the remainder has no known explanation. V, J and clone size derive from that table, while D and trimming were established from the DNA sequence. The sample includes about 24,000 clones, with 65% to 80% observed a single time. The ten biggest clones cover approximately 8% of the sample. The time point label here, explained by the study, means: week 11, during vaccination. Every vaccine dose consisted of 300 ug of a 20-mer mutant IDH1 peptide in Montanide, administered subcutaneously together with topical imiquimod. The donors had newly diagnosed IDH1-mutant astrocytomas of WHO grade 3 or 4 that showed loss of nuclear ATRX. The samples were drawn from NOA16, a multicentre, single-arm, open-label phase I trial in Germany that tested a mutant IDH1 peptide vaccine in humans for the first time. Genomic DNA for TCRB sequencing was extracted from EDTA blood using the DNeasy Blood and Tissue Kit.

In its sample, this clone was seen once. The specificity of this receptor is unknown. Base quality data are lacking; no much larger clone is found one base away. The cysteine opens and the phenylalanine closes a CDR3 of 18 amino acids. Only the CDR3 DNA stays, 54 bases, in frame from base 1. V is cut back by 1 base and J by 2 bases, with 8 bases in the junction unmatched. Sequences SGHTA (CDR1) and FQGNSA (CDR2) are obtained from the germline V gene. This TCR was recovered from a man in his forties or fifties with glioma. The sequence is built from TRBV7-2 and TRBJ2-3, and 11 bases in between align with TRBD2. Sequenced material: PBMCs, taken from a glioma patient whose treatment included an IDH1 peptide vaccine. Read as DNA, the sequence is TGTGCCAGCAGCTTAGACCTTCTAGCGGGAGGAACCACAGATACGCAGTATTTT. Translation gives CASSLDLLAGGTTDTQYF.